This passage covers 31 T cell receptor beta chains from one sample sequenced in a study of blood T cell repertoires in COVID-19. Assay: immunoSEQ multiplex PCR; the TCRdb copy retains only in-frame clones and omits some. Here the sample spans 250,000 to 300,000 clones, around four fifths being singletons. Sequenced sample: peripheral blood. The receptors derive from a man in his 60s who had recovered from COVID-19.

The rearrangement joins TRBV28 to TRBJ1-2, with TRBD1 as a possible D gene (5 bases). The CDR3 is 14 amino acids. V lost 6 bases and J lost 4, with 15 bases in between. Per the germline V gene, CDR1 is MDHEN and CDR2 is SYDVKM. Here the CDR3 reads CASSPWGEVYGYTF. CDR3 nucleotides: TGTGCCAGCAGCCCCTGGGGGGAGGTCTATGGCTACACCTTC.

The rearrangement links TRBV19 to TRBJ2-7; weak D call: TRBD2 (6 bases). This CDR3 region has 16 residues. The V gene's germline CDR1 is LNHDA and CDR2 SQIVND (reference sequence). With 5 bases removed from V and 0 bases from J, the gap between germline ends came to 17 bases. Written as DNA, the CDR3 is TGTGCCAGTAGTCCCCTCCCGGGAGCCATCTCCTACGAGCAGTACTTC. Encoded protein: CASSPLPGAISYEQYF.

J is TRBJ2-1 and V is TRBV5-4; TRBD2 matches 12 bases. The germline gives CDR1 SGHNT, CDR2 YYREEE (reference sequence). CDR3 length: 15 residues. Unmatched junction bases numbered 6, after V lost 4 bases and J lost 7 bases. In DNA, the CDR3 is TGTGCCAGCAGCCCGACTAGCGGGAGTATGAATGAGCAGTTCTTC. It is translated as CASSPTSGSMNEQFF.

This clone was seen only once. Other DNA sequences in the sample encode the same CDR3. The rearrangement links TRBV7-9 to TRBJ2-7; 10 bases map to TRBD1. The CDR3 totals 15 residues. Trimming at V came to 6 bases and at J to 0 bases, leaving 5 bases not matched to a gene. Germline-derived CDR1 and CDR2 are SEHNR and FQNEAQ (reference sequence). CDR3 protein: CASSLDRGSSYEQYF. The CDR3 DNA is TGTGCCAGCAGTTTGGACAGGGGGAGCTCCTACGAGCAGTACTTC.

The chain combines TRBV2 with TRBJ1-1; D gene unclear. The CDR3 has 13 amino acids. Deletions cut 4 bases from V and 0 bases from J, with 6 bases between. In germline, CDR1 is SNHLY, CDR2 FYNNEI. This chain's CDR3 is CASSALMNTEAFF. The DNA of the CDR3 is TGTGCCAGCAGTGCGTTAATGAACACTGAAGCTTTCTTT.

The V gene is TRBV3-1 (or the pseudogene TRBV3-2), the J gene TRBJ2-1; 10 bases align to TRBD2. V trimming: 3 bases; J trimming: 7 bases; junction bases outside the gene matches: 3. There are 14 residues in the CDR3. The germline CDR1 and CDR2 sequences are LGHDT and YNNKEL (reference sequence). CDR3 sequence: CASSQGLAQNEQFF. CDR3 sequence (DNA): TGTGCCAGCAGCCAGGGACTAGCGCAAAATGAGCAGTTCTTC.

The V gene is TRBV2, the J gene TRBJ2-7; 9 nucleotides align to TRBD1. CDR1 SNHLY and CDR2 FYNNEI come from the germline V gene. This CDR3 is built from 15 residues. After removal of 7 bases from V and 2 bases from J, the junction contained 9 bases not matched to a gene. CDR3 sequence reads: CASKTSGTGTYEQYF. CDR3 DNA sequence: TGTGCCAGCAAGACCTCCGGGACAGGGACCTACGAGCAGTACTTC.

This chain connects TRBV14 to TRBJ2-3, with TRBD2 identical over 8 bases. V lost 4 bases, J lost 2 bases, and 8 bases stayed unmatched. This CDR3 has 16 amino acids. Germline assignment: CDR1 SGHDN and CDR2 FVKESK. Written as DNA, the CDR3 is TGTGCCAGCAGCCTCACAGGCGGGAGGTTCACAGATACGCAGTATTTT. This translates into CASSLTGGRFTDTQYF.

The V and J genes are TRBV21-1 and TRBJ1-6. TRBV21-1 has pseudogene status. The CDR3 sequence is 17 residues long. CDR3 amino acids: CASSKTGRRVLDSPLHF. The CDR3 bases are TGTGCCAGCAGCAAAACCGGACGGAGGGTCTTGGATTCACCCCTCCACTTT.

CDR3 DNA: TGCGCCAGCAGCTTGGTGCGGGAAAGCTCCTACGAGCAGTACTTC. This translates into CASSLVRESSYEQYF. This rearrangement joins TRBV5-1 to TRBJ2-7, with TRBD2 as a possible D gene (6 bases). The CDR3 runs 15 residues. In germline, CDR1 is SGHRS, CDR2 YFSETQ. The V end was cut by 0 bases, the J end by 0 bases, with 10 bases between.

The chain is built from TRBV7-8 and TRBJ1-6, with a tentative D call TRBD1 (5 bases). The length of the CDR3 is 13 residues. Germline CDR1 reads SGHVS; CDR2 reads FQNEAQ. V was cut by 1 base and J by 10 bases, with 8 bases left in between. The CDR3 nucleotides are TGTGCCAGCAGCTTAGAGGGGAAATCACCCCTCCACTTT. It encodes CASSLEGKSPLHF.

This clone was seen more than once but under ten times. This chain links TRBV30 with TRBJ1-5; D call uncertain. V lost 5 bases to trimming and J lost 7 bases, with 15 bases between them. The CDR3 extends over 13 amino acids. Germline CDR1 and CDR2: GTSNPN and SVGIG (reference sequence). The CDR3 here is CAWGPGGSQPQHF. CDR3 nucleotide sequence: TGTGCCTGGGGCCCAGGTGGGTCCCAGCCCCAGCATTTT. Full variable domain (outside the CDR3, taken from reference TRBV30 and TRBJ1-5): SQTIHQWPATLVQPVGSPLSLECTVEGTSNPNLYWYRQAAGRGLQLLFYSVGIGQISSEVPQNLSASRPQDRQFILSSKKLLLSDSGFYLCAWGPGGSQPQHFGDGTRLSIL.

The rearrangement links TRBV6-5 to TRBJ1-2; 7 nucleotides align to TRBD1. The germline CDR1 and CDR2 sequences are MNHEY and SVGAGI. CDR3 length equals 14 residues. J was trimmed by 2 bases and V by 1 base; bases with no gene match: 1. CDR3 in DNA: TGTGCCAGCAGTTACTTGGGACAGAACTATGGCTACACCTTC. This gives the protein CASSYLGQNYGYTF.

This clone was found once. The chain couples TRBV6-1 to TRBJ2-1, with a weak D call TRBD2 (6 bases). Trimming left V 2 bases short and J 0 bases short, with 8 bases between. The germline gives CDR1 MNHNS, CDR2 SASEGT. This CDR3 is built from 15 residues. CDR3 residues: CASSEIAASYNEQFF. The CDR3 DNA sequence: TGTGCCAGCAGTGAAATAGCGGCCTCCTACAATGAGCAGTTCTTC.

The chain links TRBV9 to TRBJ2-3; 8 nucleotides match TRBD1. V lost 3 bases to trimming and J lost 2 bases; unmatched junction nucleotides: 8. The V gene's germline CDR1 is SGDLS and CDR2 YYNGEE. The CDR3 length is 16 residues. CDR3 sequence (DNA): TGTGCCAGCAGCGGTGGGGACAGGAGGCTCACAGATACGCAGTATTTT. This gives the protein CASSGGDRRLTDTQYF.

The J gene is TRBJ2-5, the V gene TRBV12-3 or TRBV12-4; D not certain. The CDR3 covers 11 residues. Deletions cut 5 bases from V and 6 bases from J, with 7 bases between. In DNA, the CDR3 is TGTGCCAGCAGTCCTATGAAGACCCAGTACTTC. Encoded protein: CASSPMKTQYF.

The chain couples TRBV3-1 (or the pseudogene TRBV3-2) to TRBJ1-1; no clear D gene. This CDR3 has 13 amino acids. V lost 2 bases and J 1 base, leaving 5 bases between the germline ends. Germline V gene sequence: CDR1 LGHDT, CDR2 YNNKEL (reference sequence). CDR3 in DNA: TGTGCCAGCAGCCAATTGAGGAACACTGAAGCTTTCTTT. Translating gives CASSQLRNTEAFF.

This clone was observed many times. The V call is TRBV5-1, the J call TRBJ1-6; TRBD1 might be the D (5 bases). Trimming cost V 0 bases and J 8 bases, with 6 bases left between them. Germline lookup yields CDR1 SGHRS and CDR2 YFSETQ. The CDR3 has 13 amino acids. The CDR3 nucleotides read TGCGCCAGCAGCTTGGGGGGGGATTCACCCCTCCACTTT. Amino acids: CASSLGGDSPLHF. The variable domain in full, with the rest retrieved from reference TRBV5-1 and TRBJ1-6, is KAGVTQTPRYLIKTRGQQVTLSCSPISGHRSVSWYQQTPGQGLQFLFEYFSETQRNKGNFPGRFSGRQFSNSRSEMNVSTLELGDSALYLCASSLGGDSPLHFGNGTRLTVT.

The V gene is TRBV4-2, the J gene TRBJ2-3; 12 positions match TRBD2. This CDR3 region has 16 residues. Germline V gene lookup returns CDR1 LGHNA and CDR2 YNFKEQ. Trimming took 0 bases from V and 4 from J; bases not matched to a gene: 2. In nucleotides, the CDR3 is TGTGCCAGCAGCCAAGATCTAGCGGGGGGGTCAGATACGCAGTATTTT. Translated: CASSQDLAGGSDTQYF.

The CDR3 protein is CASSTTGTTYEQYF. The CDR3 DNA reads as TGTGCCAGCAGTACAACCGGGACAACCTACGAGCAGTACTTC. The chain combines TRBV28 with TRBJ2-7, with a possible D match to TRBD1 (6 bases). CDR3 length: 14 amino acids. CDR1 MDHEN and CDR2 SYDVKM come from the germline V gene. Trimming took 5 bases from V and 2 from J, leaving 13 bases between them.

This chain uses TRBV9 with TRBJ1-5; 7 nucleotides align to TRBD1. Germline V gene sequence: CDR1 SGDLS, CDR2 YYNGEE. The CDR3 runs to 14 residues. The V gene end was trimmed by 3 bases and the J gene end by 12 bases; junction bases not matched to a gene: 12. CDR3 sequence reads: CASSETDRPILQHF. The CDR3 nucleotides read TGTGCCAGCAGCGAAACGGACAGGCCGATTCTCCAGCATTTT.

The chain couples TRBV3-1 (or the pseudogene TRBV3-2) to TRBJ2-1; weak D call: TRBD2 (6 bases). V lost 3 bases to trimming and J lost 0 bases, with 12 bases between them. The CDR3 consists of 16 residues. Germline V gene data show CDR1 as LGHDT and CDR2 as YNNKEL (reference sequence). The CDR3 is CASSHWRGTSYNEQFF. Written as DNA, the CDR3 is TGTGCCAGCAGCCATTGGCGGGGAACCTCCTACAATGAGCAGTTCTTC.

CDR3 protein: CASSVEGSGGRITDTQYF. CDR3 sequence (DNA): TGTGCCAGCAGCGTAGAGGGGAGCGGGGGGCGCATCACAGATACGCAGTATTTT. The V call is TRBV9, the J call TRBJ2-3, with 9 nucleotides matching TRBD2. Germline-derived CDR1 and CDR2 are SGDLS and YYNGEE. The J segment lost 2 bases and the V segment lost 0 bases, leaving 10 bases of the junction unmatched. CDR3 length equals 18 residues.

The gene calls are TRBV6-6 and TRBJ2-3, with 8 bases identical to TRBD2. The CDR3 extends over 15 amino acids. The V segment lost 7 bases and the J segment 4 bases; nucleotides outside the gene matches: 10. Per germline, CDR1 MNHNY and CDR2 SVGAGI (reference sequence). The chain's CDR3 is CASTQRAAGADTQYF. CDR3 in DNA: TGTGCCAGCACCCAAAGGGCAGCGGGAGCAGATACGCAGTATTTT.

This clone turned up a few times. The V gene is TRBV5-6, the J gene TRBJ1-1, with D maybe TRBD1 (6 bases). Deletions cut 3 bases from V and 2 bases from J, with 14 bases between. Germline values: CDR1 SGHDT, CDR2 YYEEEE. There are 15 residues in the CDR3. The CDR3: CASSWGPGHNTEAFF. CDR3 coding DNA: TGTGCCAGCAGCTGGGGACCGGGACACAACACTGAAGCTTTCTTT.

The chain employs TRBV7-2 and TRBJ2-4; TRBD2 matches 7 bases. The CDR3 has 15 residues. V dropped 5 bases and J dropped 2; count of bases not matched to a gene: 6. Germline V lookup: CDR1 SGHTA, CDR2 FQGNSA. CDR3 in DNA: TGTGCCAGCAGCCACGGAGCGGGGCCCAAAAACATTCAGTACTTC. The encoded protein is CASSHGAGPKNIQYF. Together with reference TRBV7-2 and TRBJ2-4, the CDR3 gives the full variable domain: GAGVSQSPSNKVTEKGKDVELRCDPISGHTALYWYRQSLGQGLEFLIYFQGNSAPDKSGLPSDRFSAERTGGSVSTLTIQRTQQEDSAVYLCASSHGAGPKNIQYFGAGTRLSVL.

This clone was seen once. The chain combines TRBV2 with TRBJ2-5, with 7 bases that match TRBD2. J lost 3 bases, V lost 6 bases, and 10 bases had no gene match. This CDR3 has 15 amino acids. Per germline, CDR1 SNHLY and CDR2 FYNNEI. CDR3 nucleotides: TGTGCCAGCAGGGGGGGGGACTGGCGGGAAGAGACCCAGTACTTC. This gives the protein CASRGGDWREETQYF.

In this sample, this clone turned up once. The chain recombines TRBV29-1 with TRBJ1-1, with D possibly TRBD1 on 5 matching bases. With 7 bases removed from V and 1 base from J, the gap between germline ends came to 13 bases. The CDR3 totals 13 residues. CDR1 and CDR2 (germline): SQVTM, ANQGSEA. CDR3 in DNA: TGCAGCGCCATTCCGGGGGGGAACACTGAAGCTTTCTTT. It codes for CSAIPGGNTEAFF.

The chain couples TRBV30 to TRBJ1-4; TRBD1 agrees at 8 bases. This CDR3 has 15 residues. The ends lost 4 bases at V and 7 bases at J; junction bases unmatched: 11. Germline-derived CDR1 and CDR2 are GTSNPN and SVGIG (reference sequence). CDR3 DNA: TGTGCCTGGATGAGTGCAGGGACAGGTTCTGAAAAACTGTTTTTT. Protein sequence: CAWMSAGTGSEKLFF.

This chain connects TRBV11-2 to TRBJ2-1; 10 nucleotides agree with TRBD2. Unmatched junction bases numbered 5, after V lost 4 bases and J lost 5 bases. The germline gives CDR1 SGHAT, CDR2 FQNNGV. The CDR3 is 15 amino acids. The CDR3 is CASSSERGGHNEQFF. The CDR3 bases are TGTGCCAGCAGCTCGGAGCGGGGGGGCCACAATGAGCAGTTCTTC.

This clone is a singleton in its sample. The chain has TRBV11-1 and TRBJ1-1; D ambiguous. Trimming took off 2 bases at V and 5 bases at J, with 15 bases between the two ends. Looked up from germline, CDR1 is SGHAT and CDR2 is FQDESV (reference sequence). The CDR3 length is 15 residues. Written as DNA, the CDR3 is TGTGCCAGCAGCTTAAGGGAGGTTGTGTTGACTGAAGCTTTCTTT. Amino acids: CASSLREVVLTEAFF.